The rows below give T cell receptor beta chains drawn from one sample of a study of T cell responses to AZD1222 COVID-19 vaccine. TCRdb's copy holds only in-frame clones and misses some; the assay was immunoSEQ multiplex PCR. In the table there are about 86,000 clones, about 78% of which are singletons. Sequences were derived from peripheral blood, sampled on day 0 of AZD1222 vaccination. The receptor source for this set is an adult in good health. Each CDR3 is given with its conserved first and last residue. D genes are given only for firm matches. Clone size is stated in some rows and not others, as once, few, many or a class when expanded.

j_call d_call v_call clone_size cdr3_aa cdr3_nt
TRBJ1-1 TRBD1 TRBV6-5 . CASTNDRDEAFF TGTGCCAGCACCAATGACAGGGATGAAGCTTTCTTT
TRBJ2-1 . TRBV6-5 . CASSSSGLQMSRFF TGTGCCAGCAGTTCCTCGGGACTTCAAATGAGTCGGTTCTTC
TRBJ1-1 . TRBV14 . CASSPQGWGTEAFF TGTGCCAGCAGCCCCCAGGGATGGGGCACTGAAGCTTTCTTT
TRBJ1-1 . TRBV6-5 once CASKTVLTAEAFF TGTGCCAGCAAGACTGTACTGACTGCTGAAGCTTTCTTT
TRBJ1-2 . TRBV6-5 . CASHSDHNYGYTF TGTGCCAGCCATTCGGATCATAACTATGGCTACACCTTC
TRBJ2-7 . TRBV10-2 . CASRIGTGEQYF TGCGCCAGCAGGATAGGGACGGGGGAGCAGTACTTC
TRBJ1-6 . TRBV11-2 . CASSQQANSPLHF TGTGCCAGCAGTCAACAGGCCAATTCACCCCTCCACTTT
TRBJ2-1 . TRBV10-2 few CASRRGSYNEQFF TGCGCCAGCAGGAGGGGGAGCTACAATGAGCAGTTCTTC
TRBJ1-5 TRBD1 TRBV29-1 . CSVVSGGGQPQHF TGCAGCGTTGTTTCAGGGGGTGGTCAGCCCCAGCATTTT
TRBJ1-3 . TRBV10-3 . CAISEWGLGTSHIYF TGTGCCATCAGTGAGTGGGGCCTGGGGACCTCCCACATATATTTT
TRBJ1-5 TRBD1 TRBV5-8 . CASSLVTGVGQPQHF TGTGCCAGCAGCTTGGTTACAGGGGTGGGGCAGCCCCAGCATTTT
TRBJ1-2 . TRBV28 . CASSPKLVYGYTF TGTGCCAGCAGTCCCAAGCTAGTTTATGGCTACACCTTC
TRBJ2-7 . TRBV27 . CASRRLATSYSYEQYF TGTGCCAGCAGGCGGTTGGCCACTAGCTACTCCTACGAGCAGTACTTC
TRBJ2-1 . TRBV5-4 . CASSPGVIVEQFF TGTGCCAGCAGCCCTGGAGTTATAGTTGAGCAGTTCTTC
TRBJ1-5 . TRBV25-1 . CASSAPGRGNQPQHF TGTGCCAGCAGTGCCCCGGGACGGGGAAATCAGCCCCAGCATTTT
TRBJ2-1 . TRBV29-1 . CSVLNPGSYYNEQFF TGCAGCGTTTTGAACCCCGGGAGCTACTACAATGAGCAGTTCTTC
TRBJ2-7 . TRBV12-3/TRBV12-4 . CASSSGHFREQYF TGTGCCAGCAGCTCGGGACACTTTCGAGAGCAGTACTTC
TRBJ2-7 TRBD2 TRBV27 . CASSLKREGYEQYF TGTGCCAGCAGCCTTAAGCGGGAGGGTTACGAGCAGTACTTC